The clone carrying this T cell receptor beta chain came up a few times. This CDR3 region has 15 residues. The trim removed 6 bases at V and 2 bases at J, leaving 6 bases unmatched. This sample was taken from a study of spatial heterogeneity in lung cancer. TCRdb re-called the 5' RACE reads through MiXCR, storing one row per CDR3 protein. The profile shows about 47,000 distinct CDR3 sequences, about 11% of them singletons. Specified time point: blood at routine non-recurrence follow-up after resection. Whole RNA, which was extracted from tumor, nontumor lung tissue or frozen PBMC, was sequenced without any cell sorting.

This chain joins TRBV12-3 or TRBV12-4 and TRBJ2-3; 9 positions agree with TRBD2. The sequences come from PBMCs, collected at follow-up. This receptor was obtained from a male donor with early-stage non-small cell lung cancer. The DNA of the CDR3 is TGTGCCAGCAGATTGACTAGCGGAATCACAGATACGCAGTATTTT. It codes for CASRLTSGITDTQYF.